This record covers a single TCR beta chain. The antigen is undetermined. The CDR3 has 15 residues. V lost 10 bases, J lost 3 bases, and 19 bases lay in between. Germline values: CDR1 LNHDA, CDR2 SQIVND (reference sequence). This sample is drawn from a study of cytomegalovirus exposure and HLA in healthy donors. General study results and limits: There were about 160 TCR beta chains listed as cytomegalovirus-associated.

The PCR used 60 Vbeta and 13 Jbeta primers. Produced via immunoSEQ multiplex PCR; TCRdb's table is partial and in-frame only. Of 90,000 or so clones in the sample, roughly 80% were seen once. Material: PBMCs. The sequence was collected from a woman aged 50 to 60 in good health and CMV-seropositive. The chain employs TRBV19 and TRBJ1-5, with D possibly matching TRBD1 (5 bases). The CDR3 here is CATTGGGGDNQPQHF. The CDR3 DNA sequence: TGTGCCACCACCGGCGGGGGAGGGGACAATCAGCCCCAGCATTTT.